This T cell receptor beta chain was sequenced for a study of cytomegalovirus exposure and HLA in healthy donors. About the study: It was reported in a later analysis that the same platform had been used for the 120 or so validation repertoires as for the approximately 700 first-cohort repertoires.

In regard to this clone: What it binds is unknown.

Separate from the approximately 720-subject first cohort was the approximately 110-subject validation cohort, to which the donors belonged. The CDR3 runs to 14 residues. In germline, CDR1 is SGHRS, CDR2 YFSETQ. V was shortened by 1 base and J by 5 bases, with 12 bases between the two germline ends. Study-level findings and limits: That first-cohort TCR clusters tended to co-occur in the roughly 120 validation repertoires was found in a later analysis. Cytomegalovirus-associated TCR beta chains were listed, numbering some 180.

Measured with immunoSEQ multiplex PCR; TCRdb has only the in-frame clones, and not every one. Here the sample spans 110,000 or so clones, 88% being singletons. The V gene is TRBV5-1, the J gene TRBJ2-5; D may be TRBD1 (6 bases). The TCR sequence derives from a man aged 18 to 30 in good health and CMV-seropositive. The source material was PBMCs. CDR3 region: CASSLTGFWETQYF. The CDR3 DNA sequence: TGCGCCAGCAGCTTGACAGGGTTTTGGGAGACCCAGTACTTC. Complete variable domain (other parts from reference TRBV5-1 and TRBJ2-5): KAGVTQTPRYLIKTRGQQVTLSCSPISGHRSVSWYQQTPGQGLQFLFEYFSETQRNKGNFPGRFSGRQFSNSRSEMNVSTLELGDSALYLCASSLTGFWETQYFGPGTRLLVL.